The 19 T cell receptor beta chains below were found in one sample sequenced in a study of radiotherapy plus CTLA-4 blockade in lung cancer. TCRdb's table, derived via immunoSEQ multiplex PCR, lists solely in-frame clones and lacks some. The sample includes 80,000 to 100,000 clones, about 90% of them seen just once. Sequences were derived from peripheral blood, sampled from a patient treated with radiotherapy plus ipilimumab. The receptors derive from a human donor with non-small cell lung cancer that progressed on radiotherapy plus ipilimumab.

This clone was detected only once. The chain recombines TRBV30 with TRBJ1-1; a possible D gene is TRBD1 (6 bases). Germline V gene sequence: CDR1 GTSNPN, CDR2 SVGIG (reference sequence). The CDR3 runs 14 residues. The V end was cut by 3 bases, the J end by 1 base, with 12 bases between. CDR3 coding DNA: TGTGCCTGGAGGGGGAGGGGGAGGAACACTGAAGCTTTCTTT. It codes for CAWRGRGRNTEAFF.

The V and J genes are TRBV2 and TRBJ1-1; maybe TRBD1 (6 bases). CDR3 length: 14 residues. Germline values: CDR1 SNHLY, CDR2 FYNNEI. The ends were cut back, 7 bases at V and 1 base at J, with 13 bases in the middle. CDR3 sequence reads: CASIAGAANTEAFF. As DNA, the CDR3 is TGTGCCAGCATCGCAGGGGCTGCGAACACTGAAGCTTTCTTT.

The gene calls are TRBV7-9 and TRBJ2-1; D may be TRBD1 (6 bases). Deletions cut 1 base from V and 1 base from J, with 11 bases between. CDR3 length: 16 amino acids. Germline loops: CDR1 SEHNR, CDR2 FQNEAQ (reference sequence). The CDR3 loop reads CASSLELQGSYNEQFF. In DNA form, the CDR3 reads TGTGCCAGCAGCTTAGAGCTACAGGGTTCCTACAATGAGCAGTTCTTC.

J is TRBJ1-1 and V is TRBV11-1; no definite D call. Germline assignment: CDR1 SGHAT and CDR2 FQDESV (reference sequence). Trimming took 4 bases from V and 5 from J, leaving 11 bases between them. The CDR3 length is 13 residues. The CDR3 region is CASSWRLKTEAFF. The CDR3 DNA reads TGTGCCAGCAGCTGGCGACTCAAAACTGAAGCTTTCTTT. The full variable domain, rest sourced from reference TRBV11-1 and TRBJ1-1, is EAEVAQSPRYKITEKSQAVAFWCDPISGHATLYWYRQILGQGPELLVQFQDESVVDDSQLPKDRFSAERLKGVDSTLKIQPAELGDSAMYLCASSWRLKTEAFFGQGTRLTVV.

CDR3 region: CASRASANTGELFF. The CDR3 DNA sequence: TGTGCCAGCAGGGCTAGCGCAAACACCGGGGAGCTGTTTTTT. The genes are TRBV7-9 and TRBJ2-2; D is possibly TRBD2 (6 bases). V was cut by 6 bases and J by 2 bases, with 10 bases left in between. CDR3 size: 14 residues. Germline-derived CDR1 and CDR2 are SEHNR and FQNEAQ (reference sequence).

CDR3 residues: CASSPAASGRLGDTQYF. DNA of the CDR3: TGTGCCAGCTCACCAGCGGCTAGCGGGAGGCTCGGAGATACGCAGTATTTT. This chain joins TRBV18 and TRBJ2-3; the match to TRBD2 covers 11 bases. V lost 2 bases, J lost 5 bases, and 9 bases stayed unmatched. The germline V gene encodes CDR1 KGHSH and CDR2 LQKENI. CDR3 length: 17 residues.

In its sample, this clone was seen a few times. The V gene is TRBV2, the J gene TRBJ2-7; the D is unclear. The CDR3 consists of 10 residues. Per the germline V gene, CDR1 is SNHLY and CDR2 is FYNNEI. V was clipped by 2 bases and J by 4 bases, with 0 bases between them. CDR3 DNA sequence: TGTGCCAGCAGTGAATACGAGCAGTACTTC. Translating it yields CASSEYEQYF.

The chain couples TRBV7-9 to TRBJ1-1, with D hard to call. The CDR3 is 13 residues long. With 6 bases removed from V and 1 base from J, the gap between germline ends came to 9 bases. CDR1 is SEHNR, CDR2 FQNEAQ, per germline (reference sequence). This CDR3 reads CASRPGRNTEAFF. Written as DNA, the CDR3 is TGTGCCAGCAGACCGGGGAGGAACACTGAAGCTTTCTTT.

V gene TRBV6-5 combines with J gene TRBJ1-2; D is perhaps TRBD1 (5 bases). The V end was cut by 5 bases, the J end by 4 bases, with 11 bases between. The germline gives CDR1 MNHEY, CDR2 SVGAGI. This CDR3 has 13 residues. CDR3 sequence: CASSIPGGYGYTF. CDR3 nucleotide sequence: TGTGCCAGCAGTATTCCCGGGGGCTATGGCTACACCTTC.

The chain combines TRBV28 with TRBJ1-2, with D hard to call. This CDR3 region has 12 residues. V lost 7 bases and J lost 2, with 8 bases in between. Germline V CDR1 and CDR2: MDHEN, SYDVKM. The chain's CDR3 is CASNGENYGYTF. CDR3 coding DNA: TGTGCCAGCAACGGGGAAAACTATGGCTACACCTTC.

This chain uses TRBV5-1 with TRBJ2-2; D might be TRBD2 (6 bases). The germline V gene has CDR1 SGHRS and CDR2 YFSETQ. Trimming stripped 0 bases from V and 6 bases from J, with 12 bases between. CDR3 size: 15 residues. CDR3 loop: CASSLVLAIAGELFF. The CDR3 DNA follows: TGCGCCAGCAGCTTGGTTCTAGCGATTGCCGGGGAGCTGTTTTTT.

The DNA of the CDR3 is TGTGCCAGCAGTCACCCTACAGGGGGCCCAGAGACCCAGTACTTC. This translates into CASSHPTGGPETQYF. This rearrangement joins TRBV6-1 to TRBJ2-5; TRBD1 matches at 9 bases. Germline V lookup: CDR1 MNHNS, CDR2 SASEGT. The trim removed 5 bases at V and 4 bases at J, leaving 8 bases unmatched. The CDR3 is 15 amino acids.

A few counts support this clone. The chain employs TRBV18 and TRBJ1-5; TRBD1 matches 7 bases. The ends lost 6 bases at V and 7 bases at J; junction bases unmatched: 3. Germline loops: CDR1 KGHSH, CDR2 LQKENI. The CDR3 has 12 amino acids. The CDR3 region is CASSQGDQPQHF. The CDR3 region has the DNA TGTGCCAGCTCCCAGGGGGACCAGCCCCAGCATTTT.

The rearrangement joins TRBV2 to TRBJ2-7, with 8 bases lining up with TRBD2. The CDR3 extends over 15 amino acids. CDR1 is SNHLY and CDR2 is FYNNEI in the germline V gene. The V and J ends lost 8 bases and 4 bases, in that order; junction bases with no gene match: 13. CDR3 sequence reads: CASRLGLAGTYEQYF. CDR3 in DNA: TGTGCCAGCCGCCTCGGGCTAGCGGGTACTTACGAGCAGTACTTC.

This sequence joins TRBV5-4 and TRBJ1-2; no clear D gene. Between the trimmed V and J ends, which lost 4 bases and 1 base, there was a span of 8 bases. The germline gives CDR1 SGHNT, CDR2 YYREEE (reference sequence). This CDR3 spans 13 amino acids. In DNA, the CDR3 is TGTGCCAGCAGCAAAAGGGATAACTATGGCTACACCTTC. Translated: CASSKRDNYGYTF.

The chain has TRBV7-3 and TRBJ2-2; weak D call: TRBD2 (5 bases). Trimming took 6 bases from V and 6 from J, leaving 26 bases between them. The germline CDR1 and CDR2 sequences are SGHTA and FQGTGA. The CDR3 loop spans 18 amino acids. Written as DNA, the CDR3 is TGTGCCAGCAGACCCAAGGGTGGGAGCCCAGACGTCCCCGGGGAGCTGTTTTTT. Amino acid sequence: CASRPKGGSPDVPGELFF.

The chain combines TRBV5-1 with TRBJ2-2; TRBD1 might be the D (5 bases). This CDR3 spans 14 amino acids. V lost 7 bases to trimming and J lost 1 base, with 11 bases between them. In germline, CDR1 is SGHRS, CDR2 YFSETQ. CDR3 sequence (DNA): TGCGCCAGCGCAACAGGTTTGAACACCGGGGAGCTGTTTTTT. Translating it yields CASATGLNTGELFF.

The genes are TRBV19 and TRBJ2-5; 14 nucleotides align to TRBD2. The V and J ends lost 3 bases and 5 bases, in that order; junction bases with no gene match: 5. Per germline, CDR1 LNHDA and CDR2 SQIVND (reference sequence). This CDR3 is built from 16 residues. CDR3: CASSIGTSGSVETQYF. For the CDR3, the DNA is TGTGCCAGTAGTATCGGGACTAGCGGGAGTGTCGAGACCCAGTACTTC. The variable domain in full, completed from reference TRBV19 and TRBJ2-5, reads DGGITQSPKYLFRKEGQNVTLSCEQNLNHDAMYWYRQDPGQGLRLIYYSQIVNDFQKGDIAEGYSVSREKKESFPLTVTSAQKNPTAFYLCASSIGTSGSVETQYFGPGTRLLVL.

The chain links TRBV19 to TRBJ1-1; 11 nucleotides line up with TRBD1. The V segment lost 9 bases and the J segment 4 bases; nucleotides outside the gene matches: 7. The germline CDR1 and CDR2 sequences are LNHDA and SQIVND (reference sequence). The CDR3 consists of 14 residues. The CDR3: CASVTGTGGTEAFF. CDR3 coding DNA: TGTGCCAGCGTAACCGGGACAGGGGGCACTGAAGCTTTCTTT.